This T cell receptor (beta chain) was captured in a study of identical twins. Broader study findings: Excess twin sharing in beta out-of-frame sequences was weaker. It was out-of-frame TCR alpha sharing in monozygotic twins that models underestimated.

This clonotype was picked up a small number of times. Its specificity is unknown. Addition of a universal primer site occurred through template switching, and cDNA carried unique molecular identifiers. TCRdb called the 5' RACE reads again in MiXCR, with one record for every CDR3 protein. This sample has 350,000 or so distinct CDR3 sequences, with around an eighth found just once. The same sample was also studied in work on yellow fever vaccine responses in identical twins.

This TCR was sampled from a woman younger than 35 in good health. The specimen was CD8+ T cells sorted from blood.

The CDR3 DNA is TGTGCCAGCAAACCGGAGGGACGGGGCTATGGCTACACCTTC. This encodes CASKPEGRGYGYTF. V and J are TRBV6-1 and TRBJ1-2; possible D gene TRBD1, 5 bases. The germline CDR1 and CDR2 sequences are MNHNS and SASEGT. CDR3 length: 14 residues. Trimming pared 7 bases from V and 4 bases from J, leaving 16 bases between.